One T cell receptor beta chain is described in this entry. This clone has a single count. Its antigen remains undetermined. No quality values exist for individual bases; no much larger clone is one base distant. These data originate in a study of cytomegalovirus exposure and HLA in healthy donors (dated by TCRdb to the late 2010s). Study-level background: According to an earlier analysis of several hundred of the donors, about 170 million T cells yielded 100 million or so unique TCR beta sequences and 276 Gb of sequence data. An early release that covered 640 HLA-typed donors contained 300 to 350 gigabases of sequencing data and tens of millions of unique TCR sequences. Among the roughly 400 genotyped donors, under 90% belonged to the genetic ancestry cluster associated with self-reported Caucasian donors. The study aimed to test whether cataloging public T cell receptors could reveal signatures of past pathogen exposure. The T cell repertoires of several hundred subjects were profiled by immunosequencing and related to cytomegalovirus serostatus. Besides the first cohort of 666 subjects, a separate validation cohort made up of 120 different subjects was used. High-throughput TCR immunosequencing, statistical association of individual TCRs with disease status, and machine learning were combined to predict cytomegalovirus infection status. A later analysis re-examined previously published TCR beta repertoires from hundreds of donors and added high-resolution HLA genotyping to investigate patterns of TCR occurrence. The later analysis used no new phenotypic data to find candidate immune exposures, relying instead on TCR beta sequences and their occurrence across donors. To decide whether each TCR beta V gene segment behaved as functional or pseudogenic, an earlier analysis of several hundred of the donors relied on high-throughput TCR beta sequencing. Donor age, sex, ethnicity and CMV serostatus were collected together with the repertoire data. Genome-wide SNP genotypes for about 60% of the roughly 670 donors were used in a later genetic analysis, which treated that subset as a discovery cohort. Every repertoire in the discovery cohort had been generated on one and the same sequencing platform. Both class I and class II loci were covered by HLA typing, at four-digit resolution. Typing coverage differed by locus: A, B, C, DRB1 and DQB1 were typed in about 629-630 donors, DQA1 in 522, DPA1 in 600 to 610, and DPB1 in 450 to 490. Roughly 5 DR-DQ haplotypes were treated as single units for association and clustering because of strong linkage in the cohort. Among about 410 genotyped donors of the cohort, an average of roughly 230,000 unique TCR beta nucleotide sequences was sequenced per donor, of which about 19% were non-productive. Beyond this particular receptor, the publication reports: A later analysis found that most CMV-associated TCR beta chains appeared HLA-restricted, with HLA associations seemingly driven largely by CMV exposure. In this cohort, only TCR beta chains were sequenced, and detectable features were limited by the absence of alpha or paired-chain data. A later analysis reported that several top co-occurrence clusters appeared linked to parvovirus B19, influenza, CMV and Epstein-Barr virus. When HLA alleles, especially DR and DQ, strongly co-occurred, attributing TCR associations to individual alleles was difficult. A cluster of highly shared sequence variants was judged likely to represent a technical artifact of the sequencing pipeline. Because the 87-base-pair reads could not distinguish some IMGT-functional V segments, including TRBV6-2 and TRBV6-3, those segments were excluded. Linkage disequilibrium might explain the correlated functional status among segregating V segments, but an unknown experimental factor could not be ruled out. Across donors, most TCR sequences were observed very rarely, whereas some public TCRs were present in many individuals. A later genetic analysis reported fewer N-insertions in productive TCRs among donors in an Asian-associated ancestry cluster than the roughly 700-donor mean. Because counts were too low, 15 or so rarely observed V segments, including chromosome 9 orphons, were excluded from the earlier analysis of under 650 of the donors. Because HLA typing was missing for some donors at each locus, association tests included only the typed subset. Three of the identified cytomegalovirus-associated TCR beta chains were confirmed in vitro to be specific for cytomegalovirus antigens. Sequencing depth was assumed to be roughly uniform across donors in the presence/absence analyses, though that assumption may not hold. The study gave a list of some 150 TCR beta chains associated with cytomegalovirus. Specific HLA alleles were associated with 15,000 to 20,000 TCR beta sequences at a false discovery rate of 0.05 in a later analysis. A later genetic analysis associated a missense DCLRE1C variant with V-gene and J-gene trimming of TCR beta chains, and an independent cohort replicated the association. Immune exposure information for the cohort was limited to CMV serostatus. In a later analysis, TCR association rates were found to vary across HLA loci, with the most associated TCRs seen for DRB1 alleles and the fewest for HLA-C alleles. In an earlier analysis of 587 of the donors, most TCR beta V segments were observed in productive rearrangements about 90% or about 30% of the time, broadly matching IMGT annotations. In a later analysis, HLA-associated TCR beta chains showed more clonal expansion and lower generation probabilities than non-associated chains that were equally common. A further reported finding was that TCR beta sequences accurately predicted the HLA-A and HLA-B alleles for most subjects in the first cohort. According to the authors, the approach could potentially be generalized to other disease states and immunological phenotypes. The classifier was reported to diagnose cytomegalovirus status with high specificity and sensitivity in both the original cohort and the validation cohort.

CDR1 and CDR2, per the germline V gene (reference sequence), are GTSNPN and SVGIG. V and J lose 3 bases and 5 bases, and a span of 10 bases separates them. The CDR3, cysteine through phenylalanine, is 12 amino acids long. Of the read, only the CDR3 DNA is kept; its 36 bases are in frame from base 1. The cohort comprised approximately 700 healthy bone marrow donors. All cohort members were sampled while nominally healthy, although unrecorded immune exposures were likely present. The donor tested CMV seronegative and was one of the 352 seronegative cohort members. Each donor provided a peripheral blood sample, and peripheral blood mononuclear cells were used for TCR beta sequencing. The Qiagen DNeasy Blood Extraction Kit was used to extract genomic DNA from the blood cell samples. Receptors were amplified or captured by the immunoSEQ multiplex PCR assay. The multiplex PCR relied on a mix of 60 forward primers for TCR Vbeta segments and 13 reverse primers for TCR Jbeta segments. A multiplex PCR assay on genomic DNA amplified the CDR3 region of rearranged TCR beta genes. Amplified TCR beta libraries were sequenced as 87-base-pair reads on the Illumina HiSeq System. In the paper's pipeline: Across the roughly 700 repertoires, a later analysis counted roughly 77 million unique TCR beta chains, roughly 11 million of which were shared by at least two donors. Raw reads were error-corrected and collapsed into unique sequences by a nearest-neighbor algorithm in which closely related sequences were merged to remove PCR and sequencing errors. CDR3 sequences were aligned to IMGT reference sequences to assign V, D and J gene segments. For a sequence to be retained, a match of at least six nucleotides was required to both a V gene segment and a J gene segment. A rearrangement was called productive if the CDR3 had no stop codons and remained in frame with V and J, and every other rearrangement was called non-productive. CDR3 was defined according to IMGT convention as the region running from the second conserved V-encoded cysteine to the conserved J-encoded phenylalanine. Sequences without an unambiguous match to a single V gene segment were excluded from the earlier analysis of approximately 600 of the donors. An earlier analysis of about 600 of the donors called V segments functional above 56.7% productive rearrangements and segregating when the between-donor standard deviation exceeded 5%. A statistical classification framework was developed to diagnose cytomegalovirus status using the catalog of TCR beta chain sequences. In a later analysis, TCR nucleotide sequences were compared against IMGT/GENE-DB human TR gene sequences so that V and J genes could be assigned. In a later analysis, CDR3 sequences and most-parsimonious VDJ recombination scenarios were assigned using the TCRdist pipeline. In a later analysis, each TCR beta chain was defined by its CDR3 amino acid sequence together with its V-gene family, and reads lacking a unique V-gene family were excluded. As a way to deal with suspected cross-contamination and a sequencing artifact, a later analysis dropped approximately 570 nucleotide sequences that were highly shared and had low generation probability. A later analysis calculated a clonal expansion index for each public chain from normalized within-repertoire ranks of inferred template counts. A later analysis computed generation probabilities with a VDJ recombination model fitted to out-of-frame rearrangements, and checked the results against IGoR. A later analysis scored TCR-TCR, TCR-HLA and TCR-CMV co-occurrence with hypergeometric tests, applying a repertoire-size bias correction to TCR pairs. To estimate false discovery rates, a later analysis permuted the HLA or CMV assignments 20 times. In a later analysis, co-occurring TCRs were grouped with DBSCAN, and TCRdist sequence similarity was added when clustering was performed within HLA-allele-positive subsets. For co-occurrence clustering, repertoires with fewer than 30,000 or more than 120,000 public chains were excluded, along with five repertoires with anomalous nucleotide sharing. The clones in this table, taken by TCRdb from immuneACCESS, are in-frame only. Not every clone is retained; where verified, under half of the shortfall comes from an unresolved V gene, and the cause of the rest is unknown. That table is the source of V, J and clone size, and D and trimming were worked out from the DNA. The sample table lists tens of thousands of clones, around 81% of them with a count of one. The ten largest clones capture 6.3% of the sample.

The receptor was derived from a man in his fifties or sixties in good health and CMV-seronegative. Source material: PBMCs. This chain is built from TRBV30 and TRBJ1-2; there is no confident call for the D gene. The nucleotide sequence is TGTGCCTGGAGCTGGCGAGGGTATGGCTACACCTTC. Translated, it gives CAWSWRGYGYTF. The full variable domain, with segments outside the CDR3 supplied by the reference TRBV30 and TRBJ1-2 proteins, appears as SQTIHQWPATLVQPVGSPLSLECTVEGTSNPNLYWYRQAAGRGLQLLFYSVGIGQISSEVPQNLSASRPQDRQFILSSKKLLLSDSGFYLCAWSWRGYGYTFGSGTRLTVV.